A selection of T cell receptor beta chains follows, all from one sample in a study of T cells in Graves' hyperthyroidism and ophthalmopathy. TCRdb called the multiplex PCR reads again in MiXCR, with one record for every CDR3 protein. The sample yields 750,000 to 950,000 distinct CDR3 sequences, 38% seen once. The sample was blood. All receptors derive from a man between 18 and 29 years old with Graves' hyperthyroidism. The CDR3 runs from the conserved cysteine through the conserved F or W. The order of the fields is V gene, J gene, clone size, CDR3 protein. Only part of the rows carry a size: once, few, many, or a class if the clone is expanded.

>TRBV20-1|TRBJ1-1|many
CSASGTSLGVTEAFF
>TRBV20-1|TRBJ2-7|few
CSATGTLNSYEQYF
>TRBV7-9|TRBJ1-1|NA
CASSLVIMNTEAFF
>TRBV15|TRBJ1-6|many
CATSRAINRGSSPLHF
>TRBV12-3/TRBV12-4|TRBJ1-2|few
CASSYRTGGYGYTF
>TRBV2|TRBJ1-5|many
CASSETHGSNQPQHF
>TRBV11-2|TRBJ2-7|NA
CASSPTLVARAYEQYF
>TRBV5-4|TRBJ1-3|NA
CASSSRDFGNTIYF
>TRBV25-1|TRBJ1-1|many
CASSEYYPEKGDTEAFF
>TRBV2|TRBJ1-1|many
CASNLNGVPQAFF
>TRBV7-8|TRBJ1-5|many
CASSPRTGGGQPQHF
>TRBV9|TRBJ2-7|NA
CASSFTGAGTTEQYF
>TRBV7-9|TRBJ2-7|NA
CARQLAGGYEQYF
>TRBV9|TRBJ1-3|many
CASSVDTGKRGNTIYF
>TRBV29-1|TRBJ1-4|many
CSVEDPGREREKLFF
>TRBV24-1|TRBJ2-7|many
CATSTRDEQYF
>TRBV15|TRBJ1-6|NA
CATSRGRDRASPLHF
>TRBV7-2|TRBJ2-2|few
CASTSRGANTGELFF
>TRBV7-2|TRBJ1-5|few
CASSQLAMWTQHF
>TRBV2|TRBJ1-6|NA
CASSYGRLNSPLHF
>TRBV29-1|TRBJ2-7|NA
CSVEGQYF
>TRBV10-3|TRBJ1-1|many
CAISEYPGRNTEAFF
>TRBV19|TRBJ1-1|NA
CASSIDPGLSEAFF
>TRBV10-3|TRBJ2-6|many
CAINPDPSGANVLTF
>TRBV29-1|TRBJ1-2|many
CSVEDPRVAGDYGYTF
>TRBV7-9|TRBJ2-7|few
CASSQVRGSTYEQYF
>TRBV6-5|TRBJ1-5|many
CASSYVRGLDQPQHF
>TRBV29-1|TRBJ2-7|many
CSAAGSYEQYF
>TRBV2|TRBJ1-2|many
CATWTLGGYYGYTF
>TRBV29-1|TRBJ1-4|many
CSALTSPNEKLFF
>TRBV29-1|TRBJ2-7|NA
CSFEGQGHYEQYF
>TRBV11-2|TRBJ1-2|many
CASSSDRGAHYTF
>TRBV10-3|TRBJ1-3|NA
CAISETGLSGNTIYF
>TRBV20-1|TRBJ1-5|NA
CSARRGGQNTGNQPQHF
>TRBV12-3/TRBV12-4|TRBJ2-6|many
CASSPRTSGISGANVLTF
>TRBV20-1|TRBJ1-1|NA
CSASSNRGRSTEAFF
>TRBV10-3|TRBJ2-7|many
CAIGDNYEQYF
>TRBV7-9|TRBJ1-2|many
CASSADRIYGYTF
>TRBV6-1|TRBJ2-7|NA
CASLSLSGQSIYEQYF
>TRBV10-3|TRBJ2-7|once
CARGGTSGYEQYF
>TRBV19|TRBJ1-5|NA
CASKSSGVPGQPQHF
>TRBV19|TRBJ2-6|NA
CASSTPGSGANVLTF
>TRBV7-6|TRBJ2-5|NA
CASSLPGGRPGLEIQYF
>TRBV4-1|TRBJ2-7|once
CASSHLPGQGFPEQYF
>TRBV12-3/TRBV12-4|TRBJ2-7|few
CASSRASEQYF
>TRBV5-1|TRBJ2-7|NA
CASSSTTRVGEQYF